The 22 T cell receptor beta chains listed next were all sequenced from one sample in a study of blood T cells in healthy people across ages. Together with a sample-barcoded 5' primer, a J-beta primer mix was included in a second PCR lasting about 6 to 11 cycles. TCRdb recomputed calls from the 5' RACE reads with MiXCR, one row per CDR3 protein. The sample has 1.5 million to 2 million distinct CDR3 sequences, roughly 50% seen once. The sample comprised blood. These TCRs come from a woman between 35 and 50 years old in good health.

The chain couples TRBV6-2 or TRBV6-3 to TRBJ2-7; possible D gene TRBD1, 5 bases. The J call may be wrong; the DNA end is better matched by TRBJ2-5. Looked up from germline, CDR1 is MNHEY and CDR2 is SVGEGT. The CDR3 length is 14 residues. The CDR3 reads CASSYAGSGETQYF. In DNA, the CDR3 is TGTGCCAGCAGTTACGCAGGGTCAGGAGAGACCCAGTACTTC.

This chain uses TRBV3-1 with TRBJ2-3; D assignment may be TRBD1 or TRBD2 (6 bases each). Germline-derived CDR1 and CDR2 are LGHDT and YNNKEL (reference sequence). The CDR3 spans 17 residues. V was clipped by 1 base and J by 0 bases, with 14 bases between them. In DNA, the CDR3 is TGTGCCAGCAGCCAAGTGGGGGGCCTATCTAGCACAGATACGCAGTATTTT. Its protein product is CASSQVGGLSSTDTQYF.

This clonotype was detected once. The chain employs TRBV21-1 and TRBJ2-1; the tabulated D call, TRBD1, remains unverified against the DNA. TRBV21-1 is annotated as a pseudogene. This CDR3 is 17 amino acids long. The CDR3, as DNA: TGTGCCAGCAGCAAAGCCTGTAACAGGGGACATGGGGGTGAGCAGTTCTTC. Translation gives CASSKACNRGHGGEQFF.

On this clonotype itself: One end of the junction is discordant with germline, which a read error may explain. The chain carries TRBV4-3 and TRBJ2-5; 7 bases fit TRBD2. Germline loops: CDR1 LGHNA, CDR2 YSLEER. This CDR3 is 14 amino acids long. The CDR3 reads CASSQEGAGEAQYF. CDR3 DNA sequence: TGCGCCAGCAGCCAAGAAGGGGCGGGAGAGGCCCAGTACTTC.

The chain has TRBV6-1 and TRBJ2-6; TRBD1 matches 7 bases. J lost 2 bases, V lost 6 bases, and 13 bases had no gene match. The CDR3 runs to 18 residues. Germline V lookup: CDR1 MNHNS, CDR2 SASEGT. The CDR3: CASRARQGPSTGANVLTF. The CDR3 DNA follows: TGTGCCAGCAGAGCACGACAGGGACCAAGTACTGGGGCCAACGTCCTGACTTTC.

This clonotype was recorded a few times. The V gene is TRBV29-1, the J gene TRBJ1-2; D is perhaps TRBD1 (5 bases). Germline V gene sequence: CDR1 SQVTM, CDR2 ANQGSEA. The V and J ends lost 3 bases and 1 base respectively, with 9 bases between them. This CDR3 spans 13 amino acids. The CDR3, as DNA: TGCAGCGTTGATGCAGGGCTTAACTATGGCTACACCTTC. This encodes CSVDAGLNYGYTF.

The chain couples TRBV4-1 to TRBJ1-2; TRBD1 is a possible D gene (5 bases). The V gene lost 1 base and the J gene lost 6 bases, with 15 bases spanning the gap. CDR3 length: 15 amino acids. Germline CDR1 MGHRA, CDR2 YSYEKL. DNA of the CDR3: TGCGCCAGCAGCCAAGGAAGGCAGGGCGGGGATGGCTACACCTTC. Protein product: CASSQGRQGGDGYTF.

This clonotype showed up just a few times. This sequence joins TRBV20-1 and TRBJ2-5; 13 positions agree with TRBD2. Germline CDR1 DFQATT, CDR2 SNEGSKA (reference sequence). CDR3 size: 13 residues. The CDR3 DNA reads as TGCGGTGGAGGACTAGCGGGGGTTAGAGAGCAGTACTTC. Amino acids: CGGGLAGVREQYF.

CDR3 DNA sequence: TGTGCCAGCTCCCAGACATTCATGAACACTGAAGCTTTCTTT. Its translation is CASSQTFMNTEAFF. The chain couples TRBV6-1 to TRBJ1-1; D unclear. Germline V gives CDR1 MNHNS, CDR2 SASEGT. Deletions cut 8 bases from V and 0 bases from J, with 13 bases between. The CDR3 is made up of 14 amino acids.

DNA for the CDR3: TGTGCCAGCAGCTCTTCTAGCGGGGGGTACTACGAGCAGTTCTTC. The encoded protein is CASSSSSGGYYEQFF. V is TRBV7-2 and J is TRBJ2-1, with TRBD2 matching 11 bases. Losses at the gene ends were 4 bases for V and 10 bases for J; bases not matched to a gene: 9. This CDR3 is 15 amino acids long. Germline V gene sequence: CDR1 SGHTA, CDR2 FQGNSA. The full variable domain, in which reference TRBV7-2 and TRBJ2-1 provide the parts outside the CDR3, is GAGVSQSPSNKVTEKGKDVELRCDPISGHTALYWYRQSLGQGLEFLIYFQGNSAPDKSGLPSDRFSAERTGGSVSTLTIQRTQQEDSAVYLCASSSSSGGYYEQFFGPGTRLTVL.

V and J are TRBV12-3 or TRBV12-4 and TRBJ2-5; 9 nucleotides match TRBD1. V lost 0 bases, J lost 5 bases, and 10 bases stayed unmatched. This CDR3 has 17 residues. CDR3 bases: TGTGCCAGCAGTTTAGCCCTCTCGGACAGGGGTGGGGAGACCCAGTACTTC. It codes for CASSLALSDRGGETQYF.

This chain uses TRBV7-2 with TRBJ2-1, with 8 bases aligning to TRBD2. The germline CDR1 and CDR2 sequences are SGHTA and FQGNSA. V shed 6 bases, J shed 13 bases, and the junction held 17 bases outside the gene matches. CDR3 length: 15 amino acids. This CDR3 is CASSSQRTSFQTQFF. As DNA, the CDR3 is TGTGCCAGCAGTTCCCAGCGGACTAGCTTCCAGACCCAGTTCTTC.

The rearrangement links TRBV21-1 to TRBJ2-5; the table calls TRBD1, which could not be checked here. TRBV21-1 is a pseudogene. The CDR3 runs to 14 residues. The CDR3, as DNA: TGTGCCAGCATCCCGGGACCCCAGAGAGATAACCAGTACTTC. It codes for CASIPGPQRDNQYF.

This clonotype has just a few counts. This chain uses TRBV29-1 with TRBJ2-7; 7 bases are shared with TRBD1. The better agreement between TRBJ2-5 and the DNA end casts doubt on the J call. The germline CDR1 and CDR2 sequences are SQVTM and ANQGSEA. The CDR3 has 12 amino acids. The CDR3 region is CSVERQGSTQYF. CDR3 DNA: TGCAGCGTTGAAAGACAGGGTTCGACCCAGTACTTC.

The V gene is TRBV5-5, the J gene TRBJ2-7, with 7 bases matching TRBD2. CDR3 length: 14 residues. Germline CDR1 SGHKS, CDR2 YYEKEE (reference sequence). Trimming took 6 bases from V and 2 from J; bases not matched to a gene: 8. CDR3 region: CASMLGRGAYEQYF. CDR3 coding DNA: TGTGCCAGCATGCTAGGTCGGGGGGCCTACGAGCAGTACTTC.

The chain is built from TRBV20-1 and TRBJ2-1, with 7 bases identical to TRBD2. The germline V gene has CDR1 DFQATT and CDR2 SNEGSKA (reference sequence). The J segment lost 8 bases and the V segment lost 5 bases, leaving 9 bases of the junction unmatched. The CDR3 loop spans 13 amino acids. CDR3 protein: CSALAGPRHEQFF. The CDR3 DNA follows: TGCAGTGCTTTAGCGGGTCCCCGACATGAGCAGTTCTTC.

V and J are TRBV6-5 and TRBJ2-5, with 8 bases aligning to TRBD1. The J call is in doubt because the DNA end fits TRBJ2-7 better. CDR1 and CDR2 (germline): MNHEY, SVGAGI. The CDR3 length is 15 residues. The CDR3 coding sequence is TGTGCCAGCAGTTATGTCCAGGGGGCCTCATACGAGCAGTACTTC. Encoded protein: CASSYVQGASYEQYF.

The V gene is TRBV28, the J gene TRBJ2-5, with 15 bases identical to TRBD2. With V trimmed by 6 bases and J by 2 bases, 7 bases remained unmatched. The germline gives CDR1 MDHEN, CDR2 SYDVKM. CDR3 length: 17 residues. The CDR3 DNA reads TGTGCCAGCAGCACCGGGACTAGCGGGGGGACACAAGAGACCCAGTACTTC. It codes for CASSTGTSGGTQETQYF.

This rearrangement joins TRBV12-3 or TRBV12-4 to TRBJ1-2; the D gene is possibly TRBD1 (6 bases). The CDR3 consists of 16 residues. V lost 7 bases, J lost 3 bases, and 21 bases lay in between. CDR3 sequence: CASTSRGGAGHYGYTF. The CDR3 DNA is TGTGCCAGCACCTCTCGGGGGGGCGCCGGTCACTATGGCTACACCTTC.

The rearrangement links TRBV7-9 to TRBJ1-2, with D perhaps matching TRBD1 (6 bases). This CDR3 region has 13 residues. V was cut by 5 bases and J by 7 bases, with 14 bases left in between. Germline V gives CDR1 SEHNR, CDR2 FQNEAQ (reference sequence). The CDR3 region has the DNA TGTGCCAGCAGCCCCCTTGGGGGCACTGGCTACACCTTC. Translation: CASSPLGGTGYTF.

The CDR3 region is CATSDPGIASQYF. The CDR3 DNA reads as TGTGCCACCAGTGACCCGGGAATAGCTTCGCAGTATTTT. The rearrangement joins TRBV24-1 to TRBJ2-3, with D maybe TRBD2 (5 bases). CDR3 length: 13 amino acids. The germline V gene encodes CDR1 KGHDR and CDR2 SFDVKD. V lost 4 bases to trimming and J lost 10 bases, with 14 bases between them.

V gene TRBV28 combines with J gene TRBJ2-5; either TRBD1 or TRBD2 may supply D (5 bases each). The DNA end is more similar to TRBJ2-1, so the J call may be wrong. This CDR3 is 13 amino acids long. Germline assignment: CDR1 MDHEN and CDR2 SYDVKM. This CDR3 is CASSGGVQETQFF. The CDR3 DNA follows: TGTGCCAGCAGTGGGGGAGTGCAAGAGACCCAGTTCTTC.